A single sample gave rise to the 32 T cell receptor beta chains below, sequenced in a study of shared clonotypes between healthy human individuals. Selected positively for CCR7 and CD45RO-negative, naive CD8 cells excluded terminally differentiated effector memory CD45RA+ cells. Repertoires were generated with immunoSEQ multiplex PCR, while TCRdb's copy carries only in-frame clones and drops some. This sample yields about 2 million clones, of which about 95% are seen a single time; roughly 1% belongs to the top ten. Sequenced: naive CD8+ T cells sorted from blood. All receptors come from a man aged 18-30 years in good health.

The chain carries TRBV5-6 and TRBJ1-3; TRBD1 agrees at 7 bases. V dropped 5 bases and J dropped 1; count of bases not matched to a gene: 12. The CDR3 extends over 17 amino acids. Germline values: CDR1 SGHDT, CDR2 YYEEEE. The CDR3 here is CASSNTRGYVSGNTIYF. DNA for the CDR3: TGTGCCAGCAGTAATACCAGGGGGTATGTGTCTGGAAACACCATATATTTT.

Concerning this clone: The same CDR3 can be traced to other DNA sequences in this sample. The chain uses TRBV14 and TRBJ1-2; D call uncertain. This CDR3 is 13 amino acids long. The V and J ends lost 1 base and 4 bases respectively, with 7 bases between them. Looked up from germline, CDR1 is SGHDN and CDR2 is FVKESK. This CDR3 is CASSQGASYGYTF. CDR3 bases: TGTGCCAGCAGCCAAGGGGCCTCCTATGGCTACACCTTC.

This clone showed up just once. The J gene is TRBJ2-7, the V gene TRBV5-1; D unclear. The CDR3 sequence is 13 residues long. V was trimmed by 0 bases and J by 5 bases, leaving 9 bases between them. The V gene's germline CDR1 is SGHRS and CDR2 YFSETQ. For the CDR3, the DNA is TGCGCCAGCAGCTTGGGGACCCCCAACGAGCAGTACTTC. This translates into CASSLGTPNEQYF.

The V and J genes are TRBV1 and TRBJ2-5; TRBD2, the table's D call, was not compared with the DNA. TRBV1 is given as a pseudogene. The CDR3 has 15 amino acids. CDR3 DNA sequence: TGCACCAGCAGCCAAGAGCGGGAGGTTGGAGAGACCCAGTACTTC. Translation: CTSSQEREVGETQYF.

The table lists this clone with a count of one. The sample holds other DNA sequences that translate to the same CDR3. The J gene is TRBJ2-7, the V gene TRBV19; D is undetermined. Per germline, CDR1 LNHDA and CDR2 SQIVND (reference sequence). V was trimmed by 6 bases and J by 2 bases, leaving 11 bases between them. This CDR3 comprises 13 residues. The CDR3 nucleotides are TGTGCCAGTAGCCCGGGCTTGCCCTACGAGCAGTACTTC. It yields the protein CASSPGLPYEQYF.

CDR3 sequence (DNA): TGTGCCAGCCACAGGGCAGGTGCCGGGGAGCTGTTTTTT. It encodes CASHRAGAGELFF. This chain links TRBV6-5 with TRBJ2-2; weak D call: TRBD1 (6 bases). Between the trimmed V and J ends, which lost 8 bases and 6 bases, there was a span of 13 bases. This CDR3 has 13 residues. Germline V CDR1 and CDR2: MNHEY, SVGAGI.

The chain has TRBV7-3 and TRBJ2-3; 7 bases fit TRBD2. Germline CDR1 is SGHTA and CDR2 is FQGTGA. The CDR3 loop spans 17 amino acids. Germline trimming cut 0 bases from V and 0 bases from J; bases unmatched to any gene: 6. The CDR3 sequence is CASSLTLWGGSTDTQYF. CDR3 nucleotide sequence: TGTGCCAGCAGCTTAACTCTCTGGGGGGGAAGCACAGATACGCAGTATTTT.

V and J are TRBV9 and TRBJ1-1; D perhaps matches TRBD1 (5 bases). The V end was cut by 0 bases, the J end by 3 bases, with 12 bases between. Germline-derived CDR1 and CDR2 are SGDLS and YYNGEE. This CDR3 region has 15 residues. CDR3 sequence reads: CASSVDGPGYTEAFF. DNA of the CDR3: TGTGCCAGCAGCGTAGATGGACCAGGGTACACTGAAGCTTTCTTT.

The chain combines TRBV5-6 with TRBJ1-5; D is perhaps TRBD1 (5 bases). Germline CDR1 is SGHDT and CDR2 is YYEEEE. V lost 1 base and J lost 9, with 20 bases in between. The CDR3 extends over 16 amino acids. This CDR3 is CASSLRVGGKEGPQHF. In DNA, the CDR3 is TGTGCCAGCAGCTTGCGTGTCGGGGGGAAGGAAGGGCCCCAGCATTTT. Combining the CDR3 with reference TRBV5-6 and TRBJ1-5 gives the whole variable domain DAGVTQSPTHLIKTRGQQVTLRCSPKSGHDTVSWYQQALGQGPQFIFQYYEEEERQRGNFPDRFSGHQFPNYSSELNVNALLLGDSALYLCASSLRVGGKEGPQHFGDGTRLSIL.

CDR3 protein: CASRHRDGTTDTQYF. For the CDR3, the DNA is TGTGCCAGCAGGCACCGGGACGGGACCACAGATACGCAGTATTTT. The rearrangement links TRBV27 to TRBJ2-3; tentatively, D is TRBD1 or TRBD2 (5 bases each). V was trimmed by 6 bases and J by 2 bases, leaving 15 bases between them. This CDR3 comprises 15 residues. Per the germline V gene, CDR1 is MNHEY and CDR2 is SMNVEV (reference sequence).

J is TRBJ2-7 and V is TRBV4-1, with D unclear. The germline V and J ends were trimmed by 4 bases and 6 bases, with 13 bases remaining between them. The germline V gene encodes CDR1 MGHRA and CDR2 YSYEKL. The CDR3 length is 13 residues. The CDR3 bases are TGCGCCAGCAGCCCAGTTGATCCCCTCGAGCAGTACTTC. Translated, it gives CASSPVDPLEQYF.

V is TRBV2 and J is TRBJ2-3; 10 bases are a match to TRBD1. The CDR3 spans 17 residues. Per germline, CDR1 SNHLY and CDR2 FYNNEI. V gave up 2 bases and J gave up 6 bases; unmatched junction bases: 11. In nucleotides, the CDR3 is TGTGCCAGCAGTGAAAATTTGGAGCCGGGACAGGGGGATACGCAGTATTTT. It is translated as CASSENLEPGQGDTQYF.

This chain's CDR3 is CASSGGRTYEQYF. The CDR3 nucleotides read TGTGCCAGCAGCGGAGGACGGACCTACGAGCAGTACTTC. The chain links TRBV27 to TRBJ2-7, with TRBD2 as a possible D gene (5 bases). The germline gives CDR1 MNHEY, CDR2 SMNVEV (reference sequence). The CDR3 contains 13 residues. Trimming cost V 6 bases and J 2 bases, with 11 bases left between them.

The chain couples TRBV5-6 to TRBJ1-6; tentatively, D is TRBD1 (6 bases). The CDR3 covers 18 residues. V was clipped by 5 bases and J by 4 bases, with 22 bases between them. Germline loops: CDR1 SGHDT, CDR2 YYEEEE. The chain's CDR3 is CASSHLTAGEAYNSPLHF. For the CDR3, the DNA is TGTGCCAGCAGTCACCTTACTGCAGGGGAGGCGTATAATTCACCCCTCCACTTT.

V gene TRBV5-1 combines with J gene TRBJ1-4; 9 positions agree with TRBD1. Germline V CDR1 and CDR2: SGHRS, YFSETQ. The CDR3 is 14 amino acids. J lost 8 bases, V lost 3 bases, and 5 bases had no gene match. Written as DNA, the CDR3 is TGCGCCAGCAGCTCACAGGGGGCAGGGGAAAAACTGTTTTTT. It yields the protein CASSSQGAGEKLFF.

The chain carries TRBV6-5 and TRBJ2-3; 7 nucleotides agree with TRBD1. This CDR3 comprises 14 residues. The V gene end was trimmed by 0 bases and the J gene end by 4 bases; junction bases not matched to a gene: 1. Germline assignment: CDR1 MNHEY and CDR2 SVGAGI. The CDR3 is CASSYSQGADTQYF. The CDR3 DNA sequence: TGTGCCAGCAGTTACTCCCAGGGGGCAGATACGCAGTATTTT.

This clone was picked up one time. The chain recombines TRBV7-6 with TRBJ1-2; D may be TRBD1 (6 bases). This CDR3 spans 15 amino acids. V lost 1 base and J lost 4, with 13 bases in between. CDR1 and CDR2 from the germline V gene are SGHVS and FNYEAQ. The CDR3 region is CASSLGPGQIYGYTF. In DNA form, the CDR3 reads TGTGCCAGCAGCTTAGGGCCAGGACAGATCTATGGCTACACCTTC.

Worth noting for this clone: Other nucleotide sequences from this sample produce the same CDR3. The CDR3 DNA reads as TGTGCCTGGAGTGTACTAGCGGGAGACGAGCAGTACTTC. It is translated as CAWSVLAGDEQYF. The chain recombines TRBV30 with TRBJ2-7; 11 bases are a match to TRBD2. The CDR3 runs to 13 residues. Losses at the gene ends were 0 bases for V and 5 bases for J; bases not matched to a gene: 0. The germline gives CDR1 GTSNPN, CDR2 SVGIG (reference sequence). The full variable domain, in which reference TRBV30 and TRBJ2-7 provide the parts outside the CDR3, is SQTIHQWPATLVQPVGSPLSLECTVEGTSNPNLYWYRQAAGRGLQLLFYSVGIGQISSEVPQNLSASRPQDRQFILSSKKLLLSDSGFYLCAWSVLAGDEQYFGPGTRLTVT.

The chain combines TRBV5-1 with TRBJ2-2, with 8 bases lining up with TRBD1. Trimming removed 4 bases from V and 7 bases from J; junction bases left unmatched: 9. The CDR3 is made up of 15 amino acids. Per germline, CDR1 SGHRS and CDR2 YFSETQ. The CDR3 loop reads CASSPSRGQDGELFF. The CDR3 nucleotides are TGCGCCAGCAGCCCCTCCAGGGGGCAGGACGGGGAGCTGTTTTTT.

The chain links TRBV4-2 to TRBJ1-2; 9 bases map to TRBD1. Germline CDR1 LGHNA, CDR2 YNFKEQ. The CDR3 consists of 18 residues. V lost 3 bases, J lost 4 bases, and 15 bases stayed unmatched. The CDR3 protein is CASSHSIQGAGPGYGYTF. The CDR3 bases are TGTGCCAGCAGCCATTCCATACAGGGGGCTGGACCCGGCTATGGCTACACCTTC.

The rearrangement uses TRBV7-4 and TRBJ2-7, with D perhaps matching TRBD1 (6 bases). V dropped 2 bases and J dropped 2 bases, with 13 bases sitting between them. CDR3 length equals 15 residues. Germline V gives CDR1 SGHVT, CDR2 SQSDAQ. DNA of the CDR3: TGTGCCAGCAGCTTACGGGGCAGGGGCCCCTACGAGCAGTACTTC. It is translated as CASSLRGRGPYEQYF.

The chain recombines TRBV27 with TRBJ2-7; D might be TRBD2 (5 bases). The CDR3 totals 16 residues. Germline V CDR1 and CDR2: MNHEY, SMNVEV (reference sequence). Trimming pared 2 bases from V and 2 bases from J, leaving 16 bases between. The CDR3 DNA reads TGTGCCAGCAGTTTAACCGGGAACGGGTTGACCTACGAGCAGTACTTC. Translation: CASSLTGNGLTYEQYF.

The chain links TRBV11-2 to TRBJ2-7; no reliable D call. V dropped 6 bases and J dropped 1 base, with 7 bases sitting between them. Germline-derived CDR1 and CDR2 are SGHAT and FQNNGV. The CDR3 consists of 12 residues. The CDR3 spells CASRGGSYEQYF. Here the CDR3 DNA reads TGTGCCAGCAGGGGTGGGTCCTACGAGCAGTACTTC.

Comment on this clone: Additional DNA sequences in this sample encode the identical CDR3. V gene TRBV27 combines with J gene TRBJ1-1; 8 nucleotides align to TRBD1. Trimming at V came to 5 bases and at J to 1 base, leaving 3 bases not matched to a gene. Per germline, CDR1 MNHEY and CDR2 SMNVEV (reference sequence). The CDR3 has 14 residues. DNA of the CDR3: TGTGCCAGCAGTCCGGGGACAGGGAACACTGAAGCTTTCTTT. Translating it yields CASSPGTGNTEAFF.

The V gene is TRBV4-1, the J gene TRBJ1-1, with a weak D call TRBD1 (5 bases). Trimming removed 2 bases at V and 0 bases at J, with 10 bases between. This CDR3 has 15 amino acids. Germline CDR1 MGHRA, CDR2 YSYEKL. The CDR3 here is CASSQIRALNTEAFF. The DNA for the CDR3 is TGCGCCAGCAGCCAAATCAGGGCCCTGAACACTGAAGCTTTCTTT.

The chain employs TRBV5-4 and TRBJ2-1; D remains unclear. V was clipped by 4 bases and J by 7 bases, with 15 bases between them. Germline CDR1 and CDR2: SGHNT and YYREEE (reference sequence). The CDR3 runs 14 residues. CDR3: CASSITSRWNEQFF. As DNA, the CDR3 is TGTGCCAGCAGCATCACGTCAAGGTGGAATGAGCAGTTCTTC. Full variable domain (outside the CDR3, taken from reference TRBV5-4 and TRBJ2-1): ETGVTQSPTHLIKTRGQQVTLRCSSQSGHNTVSWYQQALGQGPQFIFQYYREEENGRGNFPPRFSGLQFPNYSSELNVNALELDDSALYLCASSITSRWNEQFFGPGTRLTVL.

V and J are TRBV19 and TRBJ2-6; D is uncertain. Germline V gene data show CDR1 as LNHDA and CDR2 as SQIVND (reference sequence). Deletions cut 5 bases from V and 2 bases from J, with 10 bases between. The length of the CDR3 is 15 residues. The CDR3 coding sequence is TGTGCCAGTAGTTACAACAGTGCTGGGGCCAACGTCCTGACTTTC. Translated: CASSYNSAGANVLTF.

The chain links TRBV4-1 to TRBJ2-7, with TRBD2 as a possible D gene (5 bases). V lost 4 bases and J lost 0, with 16 bases in between. Germline CDR1 reads MGHRA; CDR2 reads YSYEKL. This CDR3 comprises 16 residues. This CDR3 reads CASSPGGSRSSYEQYF. The CDR3 region has the DNA TGCGCCAGCAGCCCCGGAGGAAGCAGGAGCTCCTACGAGCAGTACTTC.

The chain links TRBV9 to TRBJ2-5, with 7 bases aligning to TRBD2. The CDR3 has 16 amino acids. Germline V lookup: CDR1 SGDLS, CDR2 YYNGEE. The V gene end was trimmed by 0 bases and the J gene end by 5 bases; junction bases not matched to a gene: 10. The CDR3 DNA reads as TGTGCCAGCAGCGTAGGCTTCAGCGGGACGGGGGAGACCCAGTACTTC. It codes for CASSVGFSGTGETQYF.

This clone was observed a single time. The chain has TRBV6-5 and TRBJ2-3; possible D gene TRBD1, 7 bases. In germline, CDR1 is MNHEY, CDR2 SVGAGI. Trimming cost V 5 bases and J 2 bases, with 14 bases left between them. The CDR3 consists of 15 residues. The CDR3 spells CASSRARGDTDTQYF. The CDR3, as DNA: TGTGCCAGCAGTCGAGCCAGGGGGGACACAGATACGCAGTATTTT.

The rearrangement uses TRBV27 and TRBJ2-2; D remains unclear. Germline V gene data show CDR1 as MNHEY and CDR2 as SMNVEV (reference sequence). The CDR3 extends over 13 amino acids. The V end was cut by 3 bases, the J end by 6 bases, with 8 bases between. CDR3 coding DNA: TGTGCCAGCAGTTTTAGTAGCCCCGGGGAGCTGTTTTTT. This codes for CASSFSSPGELFF.

This clone has only a few counts. The DNA of the CDR3 is TGTGCCAGCTATTTCCAGGGTGGCGAGCAGTACTTC. Its protein is CASYFQGGEQYF. This chain uses TRBV6-1 with TRBJ2-7; D perhaps matches TRBD1 (5 bases). Germline V CDR1 and CDR2: MNHNS, SASEGT. Trimming shortened V by 8 bases and J by 6 bases, and 14 bases separated the two germline ends. The CDR3 contains 12 residues.